This T cell receptor beta chain was recovered during a study of spatial heterogeneity in lung cancer (dated by TCRdb to the late 2010s). Regarding the study in general: Donors were over 60 patients with early-stage, untreated non-small cell lung cancer from the lung TRACERx cohort. In non-small cell lung cancer, the study quantitatively compared TCR alpha and beta repertoires across several tumor regions, matched nontumor lung, and blood. More beta-chain than alpha-chain transcripts were consistently detected, likely reflecting higher beta-chain transcript abundance. In the raw uncorrected reads, each unique combination of TCR and UMI appeared on average more than ten times. Follow-up PBMC samples were sequenced whenever available, with the median time to follow-up being approximately two years after resection. TCR repertoire features were related to nonsynonymous mutation counts determined by whole-exome sequencing of tumor tissue. At surgery, both alpha and beta chains were TCR-sequenced in 220 tumor regions, fewer than 65 matched nontumor lung samples and 56 PBMC samples. Paper-wide results and their limitations: Ubiquitous expanded tumor TCRs were found in blood more often at tumor resection than at routine follow-up. Comparisons of baseline and follow-up blood repertoires included only approximately 15 patients. Confirming at a functional level the hypothesis that regional TCRs recognize regional mutations was considered to require additional single-cell paired TCR alpha and beta sequencing.

To note about this clonotype: The target of this receptor is not known. One base away there is no much larger clone; base qualities are not given.

Preparation of the library involved 5' RACE. TCRdb shows the sequencer as NextSeq 500. To allow correction of PCR and sequencing errors, the TCR library protocol tagged every TCR cDNA molecule with a unique molecular identifier. Concerning the study's data processing: TCR identification, UMI-based error correction and CDR3 extraction were performed with Decombinator tools. TCRs above a frequency of 2 per 1,000, corresponding to the top 1% of the tumor frequency distribution, were defined as expanded. Each repertoire was subsampled 100 times to 5,000 TCRs, after which Renyi diversity was computed with the R vegan package. To build CDR3 similarity networks, amino acid triplet string-kernel similarity was used, and CDR3s were connected when their pairwise similarity was above 0.82. The raw public reads went through TCRdb reprocessing: fastp at Q25, MiXCR clone calling, in-frame beta chains kept. Duplicate CDR3 protein sequences are folded into a single record with the most common DNA and genes. Clone size and V and J calls follow TCRdb, not the original study. The table for this sample lists about 43,000 distinct CDR3 sequences; roughly 20% of them were counted only once. Less than 9% of the sample is in the top ten clones.

In the germline V gene (reference sequence), CDR1 corresponds to LNHDA and CDR2 to SQIVND. The trim is 8 bases for V and 8 bases for J, with a gap of 7 bases between the germline ends. The CDR3 has 10 amino acids, counting the end cysteine and phenylalanine. The kept DNA is CDR3 alone, 30 bases in frame from the first base. In light of the paper, this sample's time point label describes: blood at routine non-recurrence follow-up after resection. For TCR sequencing, whole RNA was extracted from tumor and nontumor lung tissue, or from cryopreserved PBMC samples, and no cell sorting was done. Only patients with enough RNA available from two or more tumor regions were chosen for TCR sequencing.

Sequencing used PBMCs, obtained at follow-up. Rearrangement joined TRBV19 to TRBJ2-1; there is no confident call for the D gene. The source is a female donor with early-stage non-small cell lung cancer. The CDR3 amino acid sequence is: CASGLDEQFF. In nucleotides, the sequence is TGTGCCAGTGGTCTGGATGAGCAGTTCTTC.